This T cell receptor (beta chain) came from a study of CD4 T cell repertoires in COVID-19. Background on the study: Relabeled CFSE-low cells, IL-2-expanded for around nine days, met spikes from other coronaviruses.

This clone was counted a few times. The antigen is undetermined. The repertoire was sequenced with immunoSEQ multiplex PCR; TCRdb's copy has only in-frame clones and lacks some. The sample yields tens of thousands of clones, around 87% seen once. Study results and limitations: SARS-CoV and/or HKU1 spike cultures shared between about 6.5 and 27% of SARS-CoV-2 clonotypes. Several top expanded SARS-CoV-2-reactive clonotypes were shared by two or three memory subsets.

No culture step preceded sequencing of the ex vivo isolated memory T cells. The germline V gene has CDR1 WNHNN and CDR2 SYGVQD (reference sequence). The CDR3 contains 15 residues. Trimming removed 2 bases from V and 6 bases from J, with 16 bases in between. This clonotype originated in a human donor who had COVID-19. The chain uses TRBV10-1 and TRBJ1-2, with a weak D call TRBD1 (6 bases). The source material was central memory CD4+ T cells from blood, sampled before the COVID-19 pandemic. CDR3 amino acids: CASSEDLGQRNGYTF. The CDR3, as DNA: TGCGCCAGCAGTGAGGACCTCGGACAGAGGAATGGCTACACCTTC.